This TCR beta chain was identified in a study of T cell clones after liver transplantation. Background on the study: Three of eight recipients were HCV-positive; others had non-autoimmune, non-viral indications. Broader study findings: A larger donor-reactive than third-party decline suggested partial antigen-specific deletion.

Sequencing was performed with immunoSEQ multiplex PCR; in TCRdb, only in-frame clones are kept and a portion is missing. Among around 100,000 clones listed, more than 75% were seen once. V lost 1 base, J lost 1 base, and 9 bases lay in between. The CDR3 consists of 15 residues. Germline CDR1 is SEHNR and CDR2 is FQNEAQ (reference sequence). On this clone: Antigen specificity is unknown.

Material: CD4+ T cells from blood, obtained before liver transplant. V usage is TRBV7-9 and J usage is TRBJ2-3, with D unclear. This TCR derives from a human donor who received a liver transplant. The CDR3 sequence: CASSLVDRGTDTQYF. In nucleotides, the CDR3 is TGTGCCAGCAGCTTAGTGGACCGGGGCACAGATACGCAGTATTTT. Combining the CDR3 with reference TRBV7-9 and TRBJ2-3 gives the whole variable domain DTGVSQNPRHKITKRGQNVTFRCDPISEHNRLYWYRQTLGQGPEFLTYFQNEAQLEKSRLLSDRFSAERPKGSFSTLEIQRTEQGDSAMYLCASSLVDRGTDTQYFGPGTRLTVL.